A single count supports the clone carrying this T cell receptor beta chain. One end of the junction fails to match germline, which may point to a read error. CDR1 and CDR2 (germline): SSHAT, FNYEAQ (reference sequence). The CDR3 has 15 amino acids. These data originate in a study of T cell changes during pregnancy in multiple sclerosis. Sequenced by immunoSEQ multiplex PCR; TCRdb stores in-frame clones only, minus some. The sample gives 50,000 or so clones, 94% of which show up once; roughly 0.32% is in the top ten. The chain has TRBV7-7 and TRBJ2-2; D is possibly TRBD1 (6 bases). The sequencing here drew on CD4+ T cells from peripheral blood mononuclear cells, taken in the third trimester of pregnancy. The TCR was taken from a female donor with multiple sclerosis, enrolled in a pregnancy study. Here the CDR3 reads CASSLGQFGTGELFF. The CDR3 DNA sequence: TGTGCTAGCAGCCTAGGACAGTTCGGGACCGGGGAGCTGTTTTTT.